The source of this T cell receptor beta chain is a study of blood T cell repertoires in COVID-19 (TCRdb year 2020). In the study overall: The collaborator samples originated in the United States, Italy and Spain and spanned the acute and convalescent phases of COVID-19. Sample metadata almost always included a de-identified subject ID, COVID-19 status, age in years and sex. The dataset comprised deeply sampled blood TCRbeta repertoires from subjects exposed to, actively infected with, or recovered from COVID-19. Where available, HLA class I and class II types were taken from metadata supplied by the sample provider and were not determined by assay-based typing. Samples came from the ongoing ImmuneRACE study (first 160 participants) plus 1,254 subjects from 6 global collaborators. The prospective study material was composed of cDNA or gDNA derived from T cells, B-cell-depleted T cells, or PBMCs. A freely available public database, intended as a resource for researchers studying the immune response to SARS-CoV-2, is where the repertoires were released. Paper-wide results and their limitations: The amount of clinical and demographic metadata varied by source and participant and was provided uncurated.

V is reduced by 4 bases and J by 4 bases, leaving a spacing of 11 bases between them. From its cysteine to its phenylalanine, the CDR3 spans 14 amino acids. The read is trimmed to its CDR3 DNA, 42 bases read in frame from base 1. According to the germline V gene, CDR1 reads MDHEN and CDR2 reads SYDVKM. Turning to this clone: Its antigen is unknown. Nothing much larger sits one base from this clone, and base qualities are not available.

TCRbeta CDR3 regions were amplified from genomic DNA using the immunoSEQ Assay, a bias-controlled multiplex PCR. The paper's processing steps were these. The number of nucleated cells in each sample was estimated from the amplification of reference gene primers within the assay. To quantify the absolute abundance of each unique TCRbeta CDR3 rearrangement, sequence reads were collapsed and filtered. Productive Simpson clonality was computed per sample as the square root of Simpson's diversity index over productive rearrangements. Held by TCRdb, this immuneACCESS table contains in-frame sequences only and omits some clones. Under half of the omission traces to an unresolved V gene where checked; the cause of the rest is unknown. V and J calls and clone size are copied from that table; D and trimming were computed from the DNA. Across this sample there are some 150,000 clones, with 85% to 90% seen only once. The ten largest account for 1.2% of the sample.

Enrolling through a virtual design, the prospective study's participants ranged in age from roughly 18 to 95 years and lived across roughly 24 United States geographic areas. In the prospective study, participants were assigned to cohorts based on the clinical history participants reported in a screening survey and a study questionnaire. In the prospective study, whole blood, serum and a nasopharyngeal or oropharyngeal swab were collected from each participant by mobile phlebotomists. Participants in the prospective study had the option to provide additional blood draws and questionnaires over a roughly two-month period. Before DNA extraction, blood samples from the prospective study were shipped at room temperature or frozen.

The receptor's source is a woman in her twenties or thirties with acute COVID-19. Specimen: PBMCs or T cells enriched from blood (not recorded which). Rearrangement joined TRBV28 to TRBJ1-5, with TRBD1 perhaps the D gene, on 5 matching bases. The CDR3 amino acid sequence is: CASSSGSRNQPQHF. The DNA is TGTGCCAGCAGTTCAGGGTCTCGAAATCAGCCCCAGCATTTT.